Sequencing of this T cell receptor (beta chain) was carried out in a study of identical twins. Regarding the study as a whole: Not following the same donors, the study drew its conclusions from cross-sectional statistical analysis. Fewer insertions marked abundant cord blood beta clonotypes; young adult naive trended weakly, memory not at all. Models came in too low on out-of-frame TCR alpha sharing in monozygotic twins.

This clonotype was detected a few times. Antigen: not known. TCRdb re-called the 5' RACE reads with MiXCR, one entry per CDR3 protein. The data hold under 900,000 distinct CDR3 sequences, with 12% observed a single time. This CDR3 contains 14 residues. V gave up 3 bases and J gave up 10 bases, with 18 bases separating them. Germline V gene sequence: CDR1 DFQATT, CDR2 SNEGSKA (reference sequence). The same sample was also studied in work on yellow fever vaccine responses in identical twins.

V usage is TRBV20-1 and J usage is TRBJ1-4, with D perhaps matching TRBD1 (6 bases). This TCR came from a woman aged 18-35 years in good health. Sequencing was performed on PBMCs. The CDR3 DNA is TGCAGTGCTAGCCGGGGGCAGATCGGGGGAAAACTGTTTTTT. Its protein is CSASRGQIGGKLFF.